These 28 T cell receptor beta chains were all obtained from the same sample, sequenced in a study of T cell responses to AZD1222 COVID-19 vaccine. Profiled with immunoSEQ multiplex PCR; TCRdb holds only in-frame clones, not every one. The sample has about 150,000 clones; 90% are singletons. Source: peripheral blood, taken on day 0 of AZD1222 vaccination. These receptors were taken from an adult in good health.

This chain joins TRBV4-1 and TRBJ1-1; D gene unclear. CDR1 and CDR2 from the germline V gene are MGHRA and YSYEKL. Trimming left V 2 bases short and J 1 base short, with 5 bases between. The CDR3 loop spans 13 amino acids. CDR3 nucleotide sequence: TGCGCCAGCAGCCAACCCAGGAACACTGAAGCTTTCTTT. Residues: CASSQPRNTEAFF.

The CDR3 DNA reads TGTGCCAGCAGTTTGGTCTACGCAGGGGGCAATCAGCCCCAGCATTTT. It translates to CASSLVYAGGNQPQHF. The V call is TRBV28, the J call TRBJ1-5; D is possibly TRBD1 (6 bases). The germline V and J ends were trimmed by 3 bases and 2 bases, with 14 bases remaining between them. There are 16 residues in the CDR3. Germline assignment: CDR1 MDHEN and CDR2 SYDVKM. Combining the CDR3 with reference TRBV28 and TRBJ1-5 gives the whole variable domain DVKVTQSSRYLVKRTGEKVFLECVQDMDHENMFWYRQDPGLGLRLIYFSYDVKMKEKGDIPEGYSVSREKKERFSLILESASTNQTSMYLCASSLVYAGGNQPQHFGDGTRLSIL.

This clone was observed once. The rearrangement uses TRBV4-1 and TRBJ1-3, with TRBD1 matching over 10 bases. This CDR3 has 17 amino acids. The J segment lost 4 bases and the V segment lost 1 base, leaving 7 bases of the junction unmatched. Germline V gene lookup returns CDR1 MGHRA and CDR2 YSYEKL. The DNA of the CDR3 is TGCGCCAGCAGCCAAGTGGGGACAGGGGTGTTGGGAAACACCATATATTTT. Residues: CASSQVGTGVLGNTIYF.

The J gene is TRBJ2-7, the V gene TRBV6-1; D could derive from TRBD1 or TRBD2 (6 bases each). The CDR3 is 17 amino acids. Germline V lookup: CDR1 MNHNS, CDR2 SASEGT. Trimming took 4 bases from V and 0 from J, leaving 19 bases between them. The CDR3 protein is CASSGRRGGMGSYEQYF. In DNA form, the CDR3 reads TGTGCCAGCAGTGGGAGAAGAGGGGGGATGGGCTCCTACGAGCAGTACTTC.

This CDR3 reads CASSPSGVNYGYTF. The CDR3 DNA is TGTGCCAGCAGCCCCTCCGGGGTCAACTATGGCTACACCTTC. The gene calls are TRBV7-2 and TRBJ1-2, with D unclear. V was cut by 5 bases and J by 2 bases, with 12 bases left in between. CDR3 length: 14 residues. Germline CDR1 is SGHTA and CDR2 is FQGNSA.

The V and J genes are TRBV28 and TRBJ1-1; possibly TRBD1 for D (5 bases). The CDR3 extends over 13 amino acids. Trimming took off 10 bases at V and 9 bases at J, with 21 bases between the two ends. The germline gives CDR1 MDHEN, CDR2 SYDVKM. This CDR3 reads CATSGPGEGKAFF. For the CDR3, the DNA is TGTGCCACCTCCGGGCCCGGGGAGGGGAAAGCTTTCTTT.

This rearrangement joins TRBV6-1 to TRBJ1-5, with a tentative D call TRBD1 (5 bases). From germline, CDR1 is MNHNS and CDR2 SASEGT. The CDR3 runs to 17 residues. Deletions cut 4 bases from V and 0 bases from J, with 16 bases between. The CDR3 reads CASSGILQVHSNQPQHF. CDR3 DNA sequence: TGTGCCAGCAGTGGAATTTTACAGGTACATAGCAATCAGCCCCAGCATTTT.

The genes are TRBV6-4 and TRBJ2-3; 8 bases map to TRBD2. J was trimmed by 0 bases and V by 4 bases; bases with no gene match: 3. Germline CDR1 and CDR2: MRHNA and SNTAGT. The CDR3 length is 15 residues. The CDR3 spells CASSVTSGSTDTQYF. Written as DNA, the CDR3 is TGTGCCAGCAGTGTAACTAGCGGAAGCACAGATACGCAGTATTTT.

V and J are TRBV18 and TRBJ1-2; D may be TRBD1 (6 bases). Germline V gene lookup returns CDR1 KGHSH and CDR2 LQKENI. The V gene lost 1 base and the J gene lost 9 bases, with 18 bases spanning the gap. This CDR3 region has 15 residues. The CDR3 DNA reads TGTGCCAGCTCACCACGGCGGGACACCAGTATTAGCTACACCTTC. This codes for CASSPRRDTSISYTF.

This chain links TRBV28 with TRBJ1-6; D perhaps matches TRBD1 (5 bases). The ends were cut back, 5 bases at V and 7 bases at J, with 15 bases in the middle. Germline V gene data show CDR1 as MDHEN and CDR2 as SYDVKM. The CDR3 runs to 15 residues. In nucleotides, the CDR3 is TGTGCCAGCAGTCAACCGGGACGGAGGAATTCACCCCTCCACTTT. Its protein is CASSQPGRRNSPLHF.

This clone was seen only once. The chain uses TRBV9 and TRBJ2-3; the D is unclear. The CDR3 extends over 16 amino acids. V lost 4 bases and J lost 0, with 15 bases in between. Germline V gives CDR1 SGDLS, CDR2 YYNGEE. CDR3: CASSSSQALSTDTQYF. CDR3 bases: TGTGCCAGCAGCTCCAGCCAGGCACTAAGCACAGATACGCAGTATTTT.

The genes are TRBV7-8 and TRBJ2-3, with 8 bases fitting TRBD2. This CDR3 is built from 14 residues. CDR1 SGHVS and CDR2 FQNEAQ come from the germline V gene. V shed 4 bases, J shed 9 bases, and the junction held 9 bases outside the gene matches. CDR3 DNA sequence: TGTGCCAGCAGCTACCGGGAGGCGGGAGGCACGCAGTATTTT. Its protein is CASSYREAGGTQYF.

V is TRBV9 and J is TRBJ1-3, with a weak D call TRBD1 (6 bases). The CDR3 extends over 15 amino acids. Trimming shortened V by 0 bases and J by 4 bases, and 11 bases separated the two germline ends. Germline CDR1 and CDR2: SGDLS and YYNGEE. In DNA form, the CDR3 reads TGTGCCAGCAGCGTAGATCGGGGGCTGGGAAACACCATATATTTT. Amino acids: CASSVDRGLGNTIYF. The whole variable domain, remainder taken from reference TRBV9 and TRBJ1-3, is DSGVTQTPKHLITATGQRVTLRCSPRSGDLSVYWYQQSLDQGLQFLIQYYNGEERAKGNILERFSAQQFPDLHSELNLSSLELGDSALYFCASSVDRGLGNTIYFGEGSWLTVV.

The chain uses TRBV5-5 and TRBJ1-4; D may be TRBD1 (5 bases). The length of the CDR3 is 17 residues. Germline CDR1 reads SGHKS; CDR2 reads YYEKEE (reference sequence). With 0 bases removed from V and 4 bases from J, the gap between germline ends came to 16 bases. The chain's CDR3 is CASSLDPLRGNNEKLFF. CDR3 nucleotides: TGTGCCAGCAGCTTGGATCCCTTGAGGGGCAATAATGAAAAACTGTTTTTT.

The chain carries TRBV28 and TRBJ1-4; D might be TRBD1 (5 bases). V dropped 7 bases and J dropped 6 bases, with 12 bases sitting between them. The CDR3 spans 13 residues. Germline V gene sequence: CDR1 MDHEN, CDR2 SYDVKM. CDR3 residues: CASNFGGDEKLFF. The CDR3 DNA is TGTGCCAGCAACTTCGGGGGGGATGAAAAACTGTTTTTT.

The chain recombines TRBV9 with TRBJ2-7; D call uncertain. Germline values: CDR1 SGDLS, CDR2 YYNGEE. The CDR3 has 17 residues. V lost 0 bases to trimming and J lost 2 bases, with 18 bases between them. The DNA for the CDR3 is TGTGCCAGCAGCGTAGGTCCGTCGGATACCCCCCCCTACGAGCAGTACTTC. Protein: CASSVGPSDTPPYEQYF.

This chain connects TRBV28 to TRBJ1-1; possibly TRBD1 for D (6 bases). This CDR3 region has 15 residues. Germline CDR1 MDHEN, CDR2 SYDVKM. The V gene lost 7 bases and the J gene lost 0 bases, with 15 bases spanning the gap. Written as DNA, the CDR3 is TGTGCCAGCATTCAAGGGGGGATCATGAACACTGAAGCTTTCTTT. It encodes CASIQGGIMNTEAFF.

V and J are TRBV7-2 and TRBJ1-5; D is undetermined. The germline V gene encodes CDR1 SGHTA and CDR2 FQGNSA. This CDR3 contains 14 residues. V was cut by 1 base and J by 2 bases, with 6 bases left in between. This CDR3 is CASSLVFGNQPQHF. The CDR3 DNA reads TGTGCCAGCAGCTTAGTCTTCGGCAATCAGCCCCAGCATTTT.

The chain links TRBV19 to TRBJ1-4; 9 nucleotides agree with TRBD1. The CDR3 is made up of 13 amino acids. Per germline, CDR1 LNHDA and CDR2 SQIVND (reference sequence). J was trimmed by 5 bases and V by 8 bases; bases with no gene match: 3. CDR3 amino acids: CASATGGNEKLFF. The CDR3 region has the DNA TGTGCCAGTGCGACAGGGGGGAATGAAAAACTGTTTTTT.

The chain combines TRBV9 with TRBJ2-2; TRBD2 aligns across 8 bases. Trimming at V came to 0 bases and at J to 6 bases, leaving 10 bases not matched to a gene. This CDR3 comprises 17 residues. Looked up from germline, CDR1 is SGDLS and CDR2 is YYNGEE. CDR3 bases: TGTGCCAGCAGCGTAGACCCAGCGGGGGTAATTGCCGGGGAGCTGTTTTTT. Protein product: CASSVDPAGVIAGELFF. The full variable domain, in which reference TRBV9 and TRBJ2-2 provide the parts outside the CDR3, is DSGVTQTPKHLITATGQRVTLRCSPRSGDLSVYWYQQSLDQGLQFLIQYYNGEERAKGNILERFSAQQFPDLHSELNLSSLELGDSALYFCASSVDPAGVIAGELFFGEGSRLTVL.

The chain uses TRBV2 and TRBJ2-7; possibly TRBD1 for D (6 bases). Between the trimmed V and J ends, which lost 5 bases and 6 bases, there was a span of 11 bases. Germline CDR1 and CDR2: SNHLY and FYNNEI. CDR3 length: 12 amino acids. The CDR3: CASSPGTPEQYF. CDR3 DNA: TGTGCCAGCAGTCCCGGGACACCCGAGCAGTACTTC.

This chain joins TRBV28 and TRBJ2-7; D is perhaps TRBD1 (5 bases). The CDR3 has 14 residues. V lost 2 bases, J lost 2 bases, and 10 bases lay in between. The V gene's germline CDR1 is MDHEN and CDR2 SYDVKM. In DNA form, the CDR3 reads TGTGCCAGCAGTTTAGTGACAGTACCCTACGAGCAGTACTTC. Its translation: CASSLVTVPYEQYF.

The CDR3 nucleotides read TGTGCCAGCAGCAGCGGACAGGGTTCCGGTGAAAAACTGTTTTTT. It specifies CASSSGQGSGEKLFF. The chain employs TRBV3-1 (or the pseudogene TRBV3-2) and TRBJ1-4; TRBD1 agrees at 8 bases. V lost 5 bases, J lost 7 bases, and 9 bases stayed unmatched. In germline, CDR1 is LGHDT, CDR2 YNNKEL (reference sequence). The CDR3 is 15 residues long.

CDR3 in DNA: TGCAGCGGGATACAGGGTTACAATGAGCAGTTCTTC. Translated, it gives CSGIQGYNEQFF. V gene TRBV29-1 combines with J gene TRBJ2-1; D is perhaps TRBD1 (6 bases). The CDR3 extends over 12 amino acids. Germline CDR1 is SQVTM and CDR2 is ANQGSEA. V was clipped by 7 bases and J by 4 bases, with 11 bases between them.

In this sample, this clone turned up once. The V gene is TRBV7-8, the J gene TRBJ1-2; D is unclear. The CDR3 spans 12 residues. Trimming removed 5 bases at V and 6 bases at J, with 10 bases between. Per germline, CDR1 SGHVS and CDR2 FQNEAQ. The CDR3: CASSQWTDGYTF. The CDR3 region has the DNA TGTGCCAGCAGCCAATGGACGGATGGCTACACCTTC.

This clone was found once. The DNA of the CDR3 is TGTGCCAGCGAAACTTCAGGACGATTGAACACTGAAGCTTTCTTT. Protein: CASETSGRLNTEAFF. The J gene is TRBJ1-1, the V gene TRBV19; D gene uncertain. The CDR3 consists of 15 residues. The germline gives CDR1 LNHDA, CDR2 SQIVND (reference sequence). The V end lost 9 bases, the J end lost 0 bases, and 17 bases lay between the germline ends.

The V gene is TRBV25-1, the J gene TRBJ2-7; D possibly corresponds to TRBD1 (5 bases). Deletions cut 5 bases from V and 3 bases from J, with 8 bases between. The germline CDR1 and CDR2 sequences are MGHDK and SYGVNS. The CDR3 consists of 12 residues. The CDR3, as DNA: TGTGCCAGCAGTTGGCAGGGCTACGAGCAGTACTTC. The encoded protein is CASSWQGYEQYF.

Details on this clone: The same CDR3 arises from other DNA sequences in this sample as well. In nucleotides, the CDR3 is TGTGCCAGCAGCCAAGAGGGTGGGCAGCCCCAGCATTTT. Encoded protein: CASSQEGGQPQHF. The gene calls are TRBV3-1 (or the pseudogene TRBV3-2) and TRBJ1-5; D call uncertain. With 0 bases removed from V and 7 bases from J, the gap between germline ends came to 7 bases. Germline assignment: CDR1 LGHDT and CDR2 YNNKEL (reference sequence). The CDR3 covers 13 residues.